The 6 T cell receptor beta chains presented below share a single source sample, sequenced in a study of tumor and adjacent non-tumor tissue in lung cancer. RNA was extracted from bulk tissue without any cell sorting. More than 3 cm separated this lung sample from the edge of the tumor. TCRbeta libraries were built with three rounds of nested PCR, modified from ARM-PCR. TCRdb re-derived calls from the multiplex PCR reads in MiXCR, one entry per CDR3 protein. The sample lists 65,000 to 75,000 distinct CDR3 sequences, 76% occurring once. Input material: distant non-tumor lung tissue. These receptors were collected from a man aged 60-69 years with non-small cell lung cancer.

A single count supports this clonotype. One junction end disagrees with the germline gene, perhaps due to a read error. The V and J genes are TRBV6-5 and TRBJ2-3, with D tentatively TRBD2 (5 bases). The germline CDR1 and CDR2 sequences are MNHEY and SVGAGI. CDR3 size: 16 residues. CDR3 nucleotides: TGTGCCAGCAGTTCCCAGACACGGTCTAGCACGGATACGCAGTATTTT. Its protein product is CASSSQTRSSTDTQYF.

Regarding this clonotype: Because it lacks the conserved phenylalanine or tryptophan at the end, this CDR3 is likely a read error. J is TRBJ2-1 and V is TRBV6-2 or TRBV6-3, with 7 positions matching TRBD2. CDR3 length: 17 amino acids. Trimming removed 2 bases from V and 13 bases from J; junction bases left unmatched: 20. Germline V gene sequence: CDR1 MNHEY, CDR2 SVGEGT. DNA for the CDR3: TGTGCCAGCAGTTACAATATACGCGGGAGTTTCCACCCTGACCAGTTCTCT. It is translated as CASSYNIRGSFHPDQFS.

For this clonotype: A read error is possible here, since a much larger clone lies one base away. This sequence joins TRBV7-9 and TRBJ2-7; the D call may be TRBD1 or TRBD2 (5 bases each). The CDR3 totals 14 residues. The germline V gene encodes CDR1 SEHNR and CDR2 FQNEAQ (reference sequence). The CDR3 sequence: CASSLAFQGEEQHF. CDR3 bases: TGTGCCAGCAGCTTAGCGTTCCAGGGAGAAGAGCAGCACTTC.

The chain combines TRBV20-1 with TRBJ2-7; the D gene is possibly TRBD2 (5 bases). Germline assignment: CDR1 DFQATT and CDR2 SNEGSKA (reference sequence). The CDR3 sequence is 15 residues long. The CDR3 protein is CSAHFRRVATYEQYF. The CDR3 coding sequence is TGCAGCGCTCACTTCCGGAGAGTAGCGACTTACGAGCAGTACTTC.

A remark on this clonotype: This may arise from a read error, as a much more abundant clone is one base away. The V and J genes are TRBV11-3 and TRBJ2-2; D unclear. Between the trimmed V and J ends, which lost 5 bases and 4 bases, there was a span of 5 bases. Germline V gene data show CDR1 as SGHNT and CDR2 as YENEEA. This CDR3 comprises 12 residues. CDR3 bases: TGTGCCAGCAGCCCGCTCACCGGGGAGCTGTTTTTT. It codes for CASSPLTGELFF.

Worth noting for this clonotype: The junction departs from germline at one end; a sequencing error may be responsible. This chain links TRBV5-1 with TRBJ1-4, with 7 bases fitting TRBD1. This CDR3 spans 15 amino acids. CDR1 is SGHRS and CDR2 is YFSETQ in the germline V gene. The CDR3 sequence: CANSLGTEPNEKLFF. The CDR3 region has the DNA TGCGCCAACAGCTTGGGGACAGAGCCTAATGAAAAACTGTTTTTT.